This T cell receptor (beta chain) was sequenced in a study of T-cell reconstitution after alpha-beta-depleted transplantation in children. Construction of the TCRbeta library involved unique molecular identifiers. MiXCR, run by TCRdb on the PCR reads, gives a single entry per CDR3 protein. The sample has roughly 420,000 distinct CDR3 sequences, 15% to 20% seen once; the top ten hold 25% to 30%. General study findings and limits: The main origin of T-cell counts and diversity one year after transplant was newly produced T cells. Several hundred expanded graft clones reportedly supplied alpha-beta T cells about two months after transplant.

The V end was cut by 4 bases, the J end by 0 bases, with 11 bases between. This CDR3 has 15 amino acids. Germline V lookup: CDR1 SGHDT, CDR2 YYEEEE. As concerns this clonotype: Its antigen is still unknown.

The sample consisted of PBMCs, mostly from graft donor cells, taken 360 days after TCRalphabeta/CD19-depleted stem cell transplant. The clonotype comes from a boy in the first two years of life who had a stem cell transplant for Wiskott-Aldrich syndrome, so the T cells may come from the graft donor. The V and J genes are TRBV5-6 and TRBJ1-3; D is unresolved. CDR3 loop: CASSLTVLSGNTIYF. The CDR3 DNA follows: TGTGCCAGCAGCCTGACCGTCCTCTCTGGAAACACCATATATTTT. Full variable domain (rest looked up from reference TRBV5-6 and TRBJ1-3): DAGVTQSPTHLIKTRGQQVTLRCSPKSGHDTVSWYQQALGQGPQFIFQYYEEEERQRGNFPDRFSGHQFPNYSSELNVNALLLGDSALYLCASSLTVLSGNTIYFGEGSWLTVV.